The 5 T cell receptor beta chains below come from one sample, sequenced in a study of CD8 T cells in ankylosing spondylitis. TCRdb reprocessed the 5' RACE reads via MiXCR and lists one record per CDR3 protein. This table has 250,000 to 400,000 distinct CDR3 sequences, 11% appearing once. Sequenced: blood, either unsorted or a sorted T cell fraction (not recorded which). The origin of the receptors is a female donor with ankylosing spondylitis or in good health (not recorded which).

This clonotype has a handful of counts. The J gene is TRBJ2-1, the V gene TRBV28; D is unresolved. V was clipped by 7 bases and J by 10 bases, with 11 bases between them. Germline V gives CDR1 MDHEN, CDR2 SYDVKM. The CDR3 sequence is 11 residues long. CDR3 nucleotides: TGTGCCAGCATCACCTCCGAGGAGCAGTTCTTC. Translating it yields CASITSEEQFF.

There are many counts of this clonotype. The V gene is TRBV4-1, the J gene TRBJ1-5, with TRBD1 matching over 9 bases. This CDR3 spans 14 amino acids. The V and J ends lost 3 bases and 5 bases, in that order; junction bases with no gene match: 2. Germline V lookup: CDR1 MGHRA, CDR2 YSYEKL. The CDR3 here is CASSHRDRDQPQHF. The CDR3 DNA is TGCGCCAGCAGCCACCGGGACAGGGATCAGCCCCAGCATTTT.

Ten or more counts support this clonotype. The chain links TRBV6-5 to TRBJ1-1; D is perhaps TRBD1 (6 bases). This CDR3 region has 16 residues. Looked up from germline, CDR1 is MNHEY and CDR2 is SVGAGI. Trimming shortened V by 0 bases and J by 1 base, and 12 bases separated the two germline ends. CDR3 region: CASSYSSGVGNTEAFF. CDR3 coding DNA: TGTGCCAGCAGTTACTCGTCAGGGGTGGGGAACACTGAAGCTTTCTTT.

Ten or more counts support this clonotype. The chain employs TRBV5-1 and TRBJ2-3; D ambiguous. The CDR3 covers 15 residues. Germline-derived CDR1 and CDR2 are SGHRS and YFSETQ. V was shortened by 0 bases and J by 3 bases, with 11 bases between the two germline ends. The CDR3 DNA sequence: TGCGCCAGCAGCTTGGCGGCCCCTGGGACAGATACGCAGTATTTT. Residues: CASSLAAPGTDTQYF.

This clonotype was seen at least ten times. The gene calls are TRBV5-1 and TRBJ2-5; D uncertain. V gave up 5 bases and J gave up 5 bases, with 10 bases separating them. Germline V gives CDR1 SGHRS, CDR2 YFSETQ. The CDR3 has 12 amino acids. The DNA for the CDR3 is TGCGCCAGCAGTCCCGGCAGTGAGACCCAGTACTTC. Translation gives CASSPGSETQYF.